The present entry profiles one T cell receptor beta chain with its context. For the second PCR, which ran for 7 to 11 cycles, a sample-barcoded 5' primer and a J-beta primer mix were used. Each cDNA molecule, via a template-switch adaptor with 12 random nucleotides, was tagged. TCRdb fed the 5' RACE reads into MiXCR, producing one record per CDR3 protein. The sample lists 700,000 or so distinct CDR3 sequences; over 40% were seen once. The sample comes from a study of blood T cells in healthy people across ages. This CDR3 is 15 amino acids long. CDR1 and CDR2 from the germline V gene are KGHSH and LQKENI. The germline V and J ends were trimmed by 6 bases and 0 bases, with 13 bases remaining between them.

V is TRBV18 and J is TRBJ2-3, with D unresolved. This clonotype was obtained from an elderly man in good health. Sequenced sample: blood. CDR3 sequence: CASSPLQSSTDTQYF. Here the CDR3 DNA reads TGTGCCAGCTCCCCATTACAGAGTAGCACAGATACGCAGTATTTT.